The TCR beta chain under discussion was sequenced for a study of cytomegalovirus exposure and HLA in healthy donors. Study-wide findings and caveats: Cytomegalovirus-associated status was assigned to some 160 TCR beta chains.

The PCR used 60 Vbeta and 13 Jbeta primers. The table came from immunoSEQ multiplex PCR; TCRdb's copy has only in-frame clones and leaves some out. The table includes around 180,000 clones, around 83% detected once. The CDR3 totals 15 residues. The V gene's germline CDR1 is SGHVS and CDR2 FQNEAQ. V dropped 2 bases and J dropped 2 bases, with 11 bases sitting between them. Turning to this clone: Its antigen is still unknown.

The sample consisted of PBMCs. The chain employs TRBV7-8 and TRBJ2-3; the D is unclear. This sequence originates from a girl under 10 years old in good health and CMV-seropositive. The CDR3 nucleotides are TGTGCCAGCAGCTTATTGGTAACTTACACAGATACGCAGTATTTT. This translates into CASSLLVTYTDTQYF.